These 21 T cell receptor beta chains were sequenced from one sample in a study of graft-versus-host responses after intestinal transplantation. These receptors are not linked to any known antigen. Libraries were prepared by immunoSEQ multiplex PCR; TCRdb keeps only in-frame clonotypes and omits some of them. The table lists tens of thousands of clones, about 94% of them singletons, with around 0.53% in the top ten. The material was unstimulated CD8+ T cells sorted from spleen or lymph node cells, obtained before intestinal transplant. These receptors originate from a human donor who received an intestinal transplant.

The chain links TRBV7-6 to TRBJ2-7; 7 nucleotides align to TRBD1. With 5 bases clipped from V and 0 bases from J, the junction kept 10 bases outside the gene matches. The CDR3 totals 16 residues. The germline CDR1 and CDR2 sequences are SGHVS and FNYEAQ. The CDR3 bases are TGTGCCAGCAGCCCAAACAGGGGTATTAGCTCCTACGAGCAGTACTTC. Translated: CASSPNRGISSYEQYF.

The chain recombines TRBV4-1 with TRBJ2-2; TRBD2 matches 9 bases. V shed 0 bases, J shed 8 bases, and the junction held 13 bases outside the gene matches. Germline CDR1 and CDR2: MGHRA and YSYEKL. The CDR3 length is 18 residues. CDR3 loop: CASSQEPREGRARGELFF. Written as DNA, the CDR3 is TGCGCCAGCAGCCAAGAGCCGCGGGAGGGCCGGGCGCGGGGGGAGCTGTTTTTT.

This chain links TRBV7-2 with TRBJ2-5; D is possibly TRBD2 (5 bases). CDR1 SGHTA and CDR2 FQGNSA come from the germline V gene. With 5 bases removed from V and 5 bases from J, the gap between germline ends came to 24 bases. This CDR3 comprises 17 residues. The CDR3 region has the DNA TGTGCCAGCAGCCCGGGCCTTACTAGAATCTTGTTGGAGACCCAGTACTTC. This encodes CASSPGLTRILLETQYF.

The chain combines TRBV5-1 with TRBJ2-3; no clear D. Germline V gene lookup returns CDR1 SGHRS and CDR2 YFSETQ. Trimming removed 5 bases at V and 0 bases at J, with 7 bases between. The CDR3 loop spans 13 amino acids. For the CDR3, the DNA is TGCGCCAGCAGTGAAGATAGCACAGATACGCAGTATTTT. Protein sequence: CASSEDSTDTQYF.

This chain connects TRBV28 to TRBJ1-1; TRBD1 agrees at 9 bases. With 6 bases clipped from V and 3 bases from J, the junction kept 14 bases outside the gene matches. CDR3 length equals 17 residues. Germline-derived CDR1 and CDR2 are MDHEN and SYDVKM. As DNA, the CDR3 is TGTGCCAGCAGCCTACTCGACAGGGGGTCATTGGACACTGAAGCTTTCTTT. This codes for CASSLLDRGSLDTEAFF.

This rearrangement joins TRBV28 to TRBJ1-5; D call uncertain. The CDR3 is made up of 13 amino acids. Germline CDR1 reads MDHEN; CDR2 reads SYDVKM. V dropped 4 bases and J dropped 0 bases, with 4 bases sitting between them. The CDR3 is CASSSYSNQPQHF. CDR3 DNA sequence: TGTGCCAGCAGTTCCTATAGCAATCAGCCCCAGCATTTT.

V is TRBV27 and J is TRBJ1-5; D unresolved. Germline CDR1 reads MNHEY; CDR2 reads SMNVEV (reference sequence). Trimming cost V 3 bases and J 7 bases, with 13 bases left between them. This CDR3 is built from 14 residues. CDR3 amino acids: CASSLAGTGQPQHF. The CDR3 nucleotides read TGTGCCAGCAGTTTGGCGGGTACGGGGCAGCCCCAGCATTTT.

The chain couples TRBV10-1 to TRBJ2-7; 7 bases line up with TRBD1. This CDR3 has 16 amino acids. The V and J ends lost 3 bases and 0 bases, in that order; junction bases with no gene match: 8. Germline assignment: CDR1 WNHNN and CDR2 SYGVQD (reference sequence). The CDR3 region is CASSDCKGAISYEQYF. The CDR3 region has the DNA TGCGCCAGCAGTGATTGCAAGGGGGCGATCTCCTACGAGCAGTACTTC.

The V gene is TRBV5-6, the J gene TRBJ2-1, with D unresolved. Germline values: CDR1 SGHDT, CDR2 YYEEEE. This CDR3 is built from 13 residues. V lost 5 bases and J 5 bases, leaving 11 bases between the germline ends. As DNA, the CDR3 is TGTGCCAGCAGTGAGGTCAGCAACAATGAGCAGTTCTTC. This sequence encodes CASSEVSNNEQFF.

This clone was seen once. The CDR3 region is CASSFLNLYEQYF. The CDR3 bases are TGTGCCAGCAGTTTCCTCAACCTATACGAGCAGTACTTC. The chain links TRBV28 to TRBJ2-5; D call uncertain. The J call may be in error: the DNA end matches TRBJ2-7 better. CDR1 and CDR2 from the germline V gene are MDHEN and SYDVKM. The CDR3 loop spans 13 amino acids.

This rearrangement joins TRBV7-9 to TRBJ1-2, with a weak D call TRBD1 (6 bases). The germline V gene encodes CDR1 SEHNR and CDR2 FQNEAQ (reference sequence). The CDR3 covers 16 residues. V was shortened by 7 bases and J by 5 bases, with 23 bases between the two germline ends. CDR3 sequence: CASTLGGGSPGYGYTF. The DNA for the CDR3 is TGTGCCAGCACCCTAGGGGGGGGCTCTCCCGGGTATGGCTACACCTTC. The full variable domain, rest sourced from reference TRBV7-9 and TRBJ1-2, is DTGVSQNPRHKITKRGQNVTFRCDPISEHNRLYWYRQTLGQGPEFLTYFQNEAQLEKSRLLSDRFSAERPKGSFSTLEIQRTEQGDSAMYLCASTLGGGSPGYGYTFGSGTRLTVV.

CDR3 bases: TGTGCCAGCAGCAAAGCACGGGGGGAACGGAAGCGTACCCACCCGTGTGAAAAACTGTTTTTT. The encoded protein is CASSKARGERKRTHPCEKLFF. This chain uses TRBV21-1 with TRBJ1-4. TRBV21-1 is a pseudogene segment. CDR3 length: 21 amino acids.

The rearrangement links TRBV28 to TRBJ2-7, with 7 bases matching TRBD2. Trimming cost V 2 bases and J 5 bases; bases outside gene matches: 6. In germline, CDR1 is MDHEN, CDR2 SYDVKM. The CDR3 has 14 residues. Here the CDR3 DNA reads TGTGCCAGCAGTTTAACCCAGGGAGGGGACGAGCAGTACTTC. Translating it yields CASSLTQGGDEQYF.

This chain joins TRBV19 and TRBJ2-5; 9 nucleotides match TRBD1. The CDR3 loop spans 13 amino acids. Looked up from germline, CDR1 is LNHDA and CDR2 is SQIVND (reference sequence). The V and J ends lost 4 bases and 3 bases, in that order; junction bases with no gene match: 0. CDR3 region: CASSRDREETQYF. The CDR3 DNA is TGTGCCAGTAGTAGGGACAGGGAAGAGACCCAGTACTTC.

CDR3 sequence: CASSYDPGYGTEAFF. DNA for the CDR3: TGTGCCAGCAGTTACGATCCGGGGTATGGCACTGAAGCTTTCTTT. The gene calls are TRBV6-5 and TRBJ1-1; D gene ambiguous. V lost 2 bases, J lost 4 bases, and 14 bases lay in between. The CDR3 has 15 residues. Germline lookup yields CDR1 MNHEY and CDR2 SVGAGI.

V is TRBV7-9 and J is TRBJ2-4; 10 nucleotides align to TRBD2. Germline V CDR1 and CDR2: SEHNR, FQNEAQ (reference sequence). Trimming took 6 bases from V and 0 from J; bases not matched to a gene: 2. CDR3 length equals 15 residues. This CDR3 reads CASRRLAGAKNIQYF. CDR3 sequence (DNA): TGTGCCAGCAGGCGACTAGCGGGAGCCAAAAACATTCAGTACTTC.

The V call is TRBV11-2, the J call TRBJ2-7, with 7 positions matching TRBD1. The germline V gene has CDR1 SGHAT and CDR2 FQNNGV. The CDR3 contains 17 residues. V was pared by 2 bases and J by 5 bases, with 15 bases of the junction left unmatched. The CDR3, as DNA: TGTGCCAGCAGCTTACCGGACAGGTATGGGGTTATGGACGAGCAGTACTTC. Encoded protein: CASSLPDRYGVMDEQYF.

This clone was counted once. The V and J genes are TRBV7-9 and TRBJ1-2; D not certain. Germline-derived CDR1 and CDR2 are SEHNR and FQNEAQ (reference sequence). V dropped 0 bases and J dropped 8 bases, with 13 bases sitting between them. The length of the CDR3 is 14 residues. This chain's CDR3 is CASSLAGGPWGYTF. DNA of the CDR3: TGTGCCAGCAGCTTAGCAGGCGGACCTTGGGGCTACACCTTC.

The chain couples TRBV5-6 to TRBJ2-1, with D unclear. The CDR3 loop spans 12 amino acids. Germline V gives CDR1 SGHDT, CDR2 YYEEEE. Trimming took off 5 bases at V and 9 bases at J, with 12 bases between the two ends. The CDR3 nucleotides read TGTGCCAGCAGTGATCCTGCCGGTGAGCAGTTCTTC. Amino acid sequence: CASSDPAGEQFF.

The count of this clone is one. The CDR3 sequence is CASSLGYYEQYF. The DNA for the CDR3 is TGTGCCAGCAGCTTAGGTTACTACGAGCAGTACTTC. The J gene is TRBJ2-7, the V gene TRBV7-9; D not certain. Germline V gene data show CDR1 as SEHNR and CDR2 as FQNEAQ (reference sequence). This CDR3 region has 12 residues. V shed 1 base and J shed 3 bases, with 4 bases lying between them.

J is TRBJ2-3 and V is TRBV9; 7 bases are a match to TRBD2. J lost 3 bases, V lost 3 bases, and 7 bases had no gene match. The length of the CDR3 is 15 residues. The germline V gene has CDR1 SGDLS and CDR2 YYNGEE. The chain's CDR3 is CASSARAGETDTQYF. The CDR3 coding sequence is TGTGCCAGCAGCGCTCGGGCGGGAGAAACAGATACGCAGTATTTT.